This TCR beta chain stems from a study of CD8 T cells in Susac syndrome. Random-hexamer reverse transcription was applied to about 0.45 to 1 ug RNA. From the immunoSEQ multiplex PCR reads, TCRdb called clonotypes with MiXCR, one entry per CDR3 protein. The repertoire consists of 190,000 or so distinct CDR3 sequences, with roughly 94% occurring once and the leading ten covering approximately 0.08%. The germline V and J ends were trimmed by 4 bases and 6 bases, with 9 bases remaining between them. The CDR3 is 13 amino acids. Per germline, CDR1 SEHNR and CDR2 FQNEAQ (reference sequence). The gene calls are TRBV7-9 and TRBJ2-2; tentatively, D is TRBD1 (6 bases). This sequence was found in a human donor with multiple sclerosis. Specimen: CD4+ T cells from PBMCs. The CDR3 DNA is TGTGCCAGCAGCTCAGGGGTAGCCGGGGAGCTGTTTTTT. Translating it yields CASSSGVAGELFF.